The source of this TCR beta chain is a study of blood T cells in healthy people across ages. For the second PCR, which ran for 7 to 11 cycles, a sample-barcoded 5' primer and a J-beta primer mix were used. TCRdb recomputed calls from the 5' RACE reads with MiXCR, one row per CDR3 protein. The sample shows fewer than 1 million distinct CDR3 sequences, roughly 44% of them seen only once. Whole-study findings and limits: Samples with more naive T cells showed higher observed beta diversity.

CDR3 length equals 14 residues. Germline lookup yields CDR1 SGHTA and CDR2 FQGNSA. The ends lost 5 bases at V and 14 bases at J; junction bases unmatched: 6. For this clonotype: The antigen remains unidentified.

The receptor comes from a man in his fifties or sixties in good health. The chain recombines TRBV7-2 with TRBJ2-2; 15 bases fit TRBD2. The material sequenced was blood. The CDR3 DNA follows: TGTGCCAGCAGCACCGGGACTAGCGGGGGGAAACTGTTTTTT. Its protein product is CASSTGTSGGKLFF. Together with reference TRBV7-2 and TRBJ2-2, the CDR3 gives the full variable domain: GAGVSQSPSNKVTEKGKDVELRCDPISGHTALYWYRQSLGQGLEFLIYFQGNSAPDKSGLPSDRFSAERTGGSVSTLTIQRTQQEDSAVYLCASSTGTSGGKLFFGEGSRLTVL.